Below are 23 T cell receptor beta chains sequenced from a single sample in a study of blood T cell repertoires in COVID-19. Libraries were prepared by immunoSEQ multiplex PCR; TCRdb keeps only in-frame clonotypes and omits some of them. Among under 200,000 clones, under 85% were seen once, and the ten largest hold roughly 9.8%. Sequencing used peripheral blood. The receptors here all came from a woman aged 80 or over with acute or convalescent COVID-19.

The chain employs TRBV6-5 and TRBJ2-5; 7 bases map to TRBD2. Germline loops: CDR1 MNHEY, CDR2 SVGAGI. CDR3 length: 12 amino acids. Germline trimming cut 10 bases from V and 5 bases from J; bases unmatched to any gene: 7. The CDR3 protein is CATAQGGETQYF. The CDR3 bases are TGTGCCACCGCTCAGGGAGGGGAGACCCAGTACTTC.

V usage is TRBV7-8 and J usage is TRBJ1-2; D remains unclear. CDR3 length: 13 amino acids. Trimming cost V 5 bases and J 4 bases, with 11 bases left between them. Germline V lookup: CDR1 SGHVS, CDR2 FQNEAQ. CDR3 DNA: TGTGCCAGCAGCCCATCTACGGTCTATGGCTACACCTTC. Amino acid sequence: CASSPSTVYGYTF.

The rearrangement joins TRBV7-2 to TRBJ2-1, with D maybe TRBD1 (5 bases). This CDR3 region has 13 residues. Per germline, CDR1 SGHTA and CDR2 FQGNSA. V was trimmed by 2 bases and J by 6 bases, leaving 8 bases between them. Written as DNA, the CDR3 is TGTGCCAGCAGCTTATTCAGGGCCAATGAGCAGTTCTTC. Its translation is CASSLFRANEQFF.

The CDR3 loop reads CASSLLAGGTYEQYF. The CDR3 DNA follows: TGCGCCAGCAGCTTACTAGCGGGGGGGACCTACGAGCAGTACTTC. The rearrangement uses TRBV10-2 and TRBJ2-7; TRBD2 aligns across 13 bases. Germline assignment: CDR1 WSHSY and CDR2 SAAADI. This CDR3 has 15 residues. The ends lost 6 bases at V and 2 bases at J; junction bases unmatched: 4.

The chain joins TRBV19 to TRBJ1-5; TRBD1 matches 9 bases. Per germline, CDR1 LNHDA and CDR2 SQIVND (reference sequence). This CDR3 is 14 amino acids long. V shed 8 bases, J shed 0 bases, and the junction held 2 bases outside the gene matches. DNA for the CDR3: TGTGCCAGTGACAGGGGGAGTAGCAATCAGCCCCAGCATTTT. Translating gives CASDRGSSNQPQHF.

Written as DNA, the CDR3 is TGCGCCAGCAGCGTGGGACAGGGGTACCAAGAGACCCAGTACTTC. It specifies CASSVGQGYQETQYF. This sequence joins TRBV5-1 and TRBJ2-5, with 10 nucleotides matching TRBD1. Trimming removed 4 bases from V and 0 bases from J; junction bases left unmatched: 3. CDR3 length equals 15 residues. The germline CDR1 and CDR2 sequences are SGHRS and YFSETQ.

The chain recombines TRBV7-7 with TRBJ2-2, with TRBD1 identical over 9 bases. This CDR3 contains 16 residues. Trimming at V came to 5 bases and at J to 1 base, leaving 5 bases not matched to a gene. Germline assignment: CDR1 SSHAT and CDR2 FNYEAQ (reference sequence). Here the CDR3 DNA reads TGTGCCAGCAGCATGGACAGGGGCCTGAACACCGGGGAGCTGTTTTTT. This sequence encodes CASSMDRGLNTGELFF.

The genes are TRBV7-2 and TRBJ1-5, with TRBD1 as a possible D gene (5 bases). The V and J ends lost 5 bases and 2 bases respectively, with 13 bases between them. Germline CDR1 reads SGHTA; CDR2 reads FQGNSA. CDR3 length: 15 residues. In DNA form, the CDR3 reads TGTGCCAGCAGCCTGGGGTGGGGCGGCAATCAGCCCCAGCATTTT. It encodes CASSLGWGGNQPQHF.

The CDR3 protein is CASSPRGLAGGIYNEQFF. Written as DNA, the CDR3 is TGTGCCAGTAGTCCTCGGGGTCTAGCGGGGGGGATATACAATGAGCAGTTCTTC. This sequence joins TRBV19 and TRBJ2-1, with 12 bases matching TRBD2. There are 18 residues in the CDR3. Germline CDR1 is LNHDA and CDR2 is SQIVND (reference sequence). Trimming cost V 5 bases and J 4 bases; bases outside gene matches: 12.

This chain joins TRBV30 and TRBJ1-1, with a possible D match to TRBD1 (5 bases). This CDR3 region has 16 residues. V lost 3 bases, J lost 6 bases, and 23 bases lay in between. Germline V gene lookup returns CDR1 GTSNPN and CDR2 SVGIG (reference sequence). The CDR3 DNA reads as TGTGCCTGGAGCCGAGGACGGGAGGGGTTGTTGGCTGAAGCTTTCTTT. As protein: CAWSRGREGLLAEAFF.

The table lists this clone with a few counts. The J gene is TRBJ1-1, the V gene TRBV6-5, with D perhaps matching TRBD1 (5 bases). Germline CDR1 reads MNHEY; CDR2 reads SVGAGI. V was clipped by 7 bases and J by 7 bases, with 13 bases between them. This CDR3 has 12 amino acids. In DNA form, the CDR3 reads TGTGCCAGCACCCTCGGAAGGGGTGAAGCTTTCTTT. Protein product: CASTLGRGEAFF.

The chain combines TRBV6-5 with TRBJ2-7, with D unresolved. With 10 bases removed from V and 4 bases from J, the gap between germline ends came to 17 bases. CDR3 size: 13 residues. Germline CDR1 and CDR2: MNHEY and SVGAGI. The CDR3 DNA sequence: TGTGCCATCTTAAGCCAGTTAGCATACGAGCAGTACTTC. Translated, it gives CAILSQLAYEQYF.

A single count supports this clone. This chain joins TRBV15 and TRBJ2-1; 9 bases are shared with TRBD2. CDR3 length: 17 residues. The germline V gene has CDR1 LNHNV and CDR2 YYDKDF (reference sequence). After removal of 1 base from V and 0 bases from J, the junction contained 4 bases not matched to a gene. The DNA for the CDR3 is TGTGCCACCAGCAGAGTGGCGGGAGGGCGCTCCTACAATGAGCAGTTCTTC. As protein: CATSRVAGGRSYNEQFF.

The V call is TRBV7-9, the J call TRBJ1-2; 7 bases are shared with TRBD1. Germline V gene lookup returns CDR1 SEHNR and CDR2 FQNEAQ (reference sequence). The CDR3 consists of 13 residues. V gave up 3 bases and J gave up 4 bases; unmatched junction bases: 2. CDR3 coding DNA: TGTGCCAGCAGCTTCCGGGACAGCTATGGCTACACCTTC. Amino acid sequence: CASSFRDSYGYTF.

The chain couples TRBV5-4 to TRBJ1-1; D is possibly TRBD1 (6 bases). Trimming stripped 3 bases from V and 3 bases from J, with 18 bases between. CDR3 size: 16 residues. CDR1 and CDR2 (germline): SGHNT, YYREEE (reference sequence). This chain's CDR3 is CASSSNPRGGYTEAFF. In nucleotides, the CDR3 is TGTGCCAGCAGCTCTAATCCCAGGGGCGGGTACACTGAAGCTTTCTTT.

CDR3 coding DNA: TGTGCCAGCAGTTCGGGGGGACGAGTTCAGCCCCAGCATTTT. As protein: CASSSGGRVQPQHF. This rearrangement joins TRBV27 to TRBJ1-5; TRBD1 might be the D (5 bases). The germline V and J ends were trimmed by 4 bases and 6 bases, with 13 bases remaining between them. The CDR3 contains 14 residues. CDR1 and CDR2 (germline): MNHEY, SMNVEV (reference sequence).

V gene TRBV13 combines with J gene TRBJ2-7, with D perhaps matching TRBD2 (5 bases). The CDR3 length is 17 residues. The ends were cut back, 5 bases at V and 2 bases at J, with 22 bases in the middle. CDR1 and CDR2 (germline): PRHDT, FYEKMQ (reference sequence). The CDR3 DNA sequence: TGTGCCAGCAGCCCCAGCCCGAGGGCAGAAGCTACCTACGAGCAGTACTTC. The encoded protein is CASSPSPRAEATYEQYF.

V is TRBV6-4 and J is TRBJ2-3, with TRBD1 matching 10 bases. Losses at the gene ends were 7 bases for V and 3 bases for J; bases not matched to a gene: 4. Germline CDR1 MRHNA, CDR2 SNTAGT. This CDR3 is built from 14 residues. The CDR3 coding sequence is TGTGCCAGCACCCCGGACAGGGGGACAGATACGCAGTATTTT. It encodes CASTPDRGTDTQYF.

V is TRBV18 and J is TRBJ2-7; 10 nucleotides align to TRBD2. The V gene end was trimmed by 3 bases and the J gene end by 2 bases; junction bases not matched to a gene: 7. Germline assignment: CDR1 KGHSH and CDR2 LQKENI. The CDR3 is made up of 16 amino acids. CDR3 bases: TGTGCCAGCTCACCCCCGGTAGCGGGGGGAACCTACGAGCAGTACTTC. Translated: CASSPPVAGGTYEQYF.

The rearrangement links TRBV3-1 (or the pseudogene TRBV3-2) to TRBJ2-7; TRBD2 matches at 10 bases. In germline, CDR1 is LGHDT, CDR2 YNNKEL (reference sequence). After removal of 4 bases from V and 3 bases from J, the junction contained 9 bases not matched to a gene. The CDR3 loop spans 16 amino acids. CDR3 loop: CASSPRRTSGIYEQYF. In DNA form, the CDR3 reads TGTGCCAGCAGCCCAAGACGAACTAGCGGGATCTACGAGCAGTACTTC.

The genes are TRBV3-1 (or the pseudogene TRBV3-2) and TRBJ2-3; 9 bases agree with TRBD2. Per germline, CDR1 LGHDT and CDR2 YNNKEL (reference sequence). This CDR3 is built from 14 residues. After removal of 7 bases from V and 0 bases from J, the junction contained 2 bases not matched to a gene. The CDR3 sequence: CASMRGGSTDTQYF. The CDR3 DNA reads TGTGCCAGCATGCGGGGGGGAAGCACAGATACGCAGTATTTT.

The CDR3 here is CASSFLYTSTNEKLFF. In nucleotides, the CDR3 is TGTGCCAGCAGTTTCCTTTACACATCAACTAATGAAAAACTGTTTTTT. The chain couples TRBV27 to TRBJ1-4, with unresolved D. Per the germline V gene, CDR1 is MNHEY and CDR2 is SMNVEV (reference sequence). V was shortened by 3 bases and J by 0 bases, with 11 bases between the two germline ends. This CDR3 is built from 16 residues.

The CDR3 loop is CASSPDRGRSEQYF. The CDR3 DNA is TGTGCCAGCAGCCCGGACAGGGGGCGATCCGAGCAGTACTTC. The V call is TRBV3-1 (or the pseudogene TRBV3-2), the J call TRBJ2-7, with 11 nucleotides matching TRBD1. The CDR3 extends over 14 amino acids. Looked up from germline, CDR1 is LGHDT and CDR2 is YNNKEL (reference sequence). V lost 4 bases and J lost 6; bases outside the gene matches: 5.